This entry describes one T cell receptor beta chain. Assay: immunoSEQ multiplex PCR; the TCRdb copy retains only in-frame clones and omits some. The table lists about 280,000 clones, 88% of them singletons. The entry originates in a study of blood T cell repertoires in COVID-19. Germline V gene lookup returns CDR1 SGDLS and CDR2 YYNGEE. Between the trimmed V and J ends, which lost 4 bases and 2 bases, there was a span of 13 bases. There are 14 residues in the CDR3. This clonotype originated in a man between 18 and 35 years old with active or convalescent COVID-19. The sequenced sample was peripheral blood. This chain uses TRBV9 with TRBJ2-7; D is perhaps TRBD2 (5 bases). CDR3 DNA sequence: TGTGCCAGCAGCCCCCCGGGATACCCCTACGAGCAGTACTTC. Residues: CASSPPGYPYEQYF.